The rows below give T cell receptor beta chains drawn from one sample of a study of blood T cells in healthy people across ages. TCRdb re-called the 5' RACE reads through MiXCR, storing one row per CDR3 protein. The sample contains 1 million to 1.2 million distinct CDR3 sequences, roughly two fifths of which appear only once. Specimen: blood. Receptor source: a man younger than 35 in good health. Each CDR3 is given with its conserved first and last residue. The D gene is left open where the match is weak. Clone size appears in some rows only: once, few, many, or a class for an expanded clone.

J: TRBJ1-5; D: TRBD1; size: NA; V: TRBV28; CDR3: CASSWDRDNQPQHF; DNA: TGTGCCAGCAGTTGGGACAGGGACAATCAGCCCCAGCATTTT
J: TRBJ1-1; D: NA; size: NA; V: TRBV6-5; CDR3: CASRRTRDAYEAFF; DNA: TGTGCCAGCAGGAGAACCCGGGACGCCTATGAAGCTTTCTTT
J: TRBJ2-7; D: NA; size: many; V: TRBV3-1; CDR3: CASSTGLAYEQYF; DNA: TGTGCCAGCAGCACTGGACTGGCCTACGAGCAGTACTTC
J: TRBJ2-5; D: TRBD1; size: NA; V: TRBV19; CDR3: CASRPDRVANNEQYF; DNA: TGTGCCAGTAGACCTGACAGGGTAGCAAACAATGAGCAGTACTTC
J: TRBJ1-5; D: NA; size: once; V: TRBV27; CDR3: CATAPGTRGANQPQHF; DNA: TGTGCCACCGCACCGGGGACCAGGGGCGCAAATCAGCCCCAGCATTTT
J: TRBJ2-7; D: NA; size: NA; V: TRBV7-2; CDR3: CASSLEDGTYEQYF; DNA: TGTGCCAGCAGCTTAGAGGACGGCACCTACGAGCAGTACTTC
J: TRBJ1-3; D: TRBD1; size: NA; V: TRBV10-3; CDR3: CAISVKGANSGNTIYF; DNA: TGTGCCATCAGTGTTAAGGGGGCAAATTCCGGAAACACCATATATTTT
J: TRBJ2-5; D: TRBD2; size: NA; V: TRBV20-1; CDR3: CSARSLAGGETQYF; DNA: TGCAGTGCTAGAAGCCTAGCGGGCGGTGAGACCCAGTACTTC
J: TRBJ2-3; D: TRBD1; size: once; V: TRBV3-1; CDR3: CASRGQGASTDTQYF; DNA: TGTGCCAGCCGGGGACAGGGGGCGAGCACAGATACGCAGTATTTT
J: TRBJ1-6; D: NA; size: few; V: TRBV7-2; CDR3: CASSTQVGNSPLHF; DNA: TGTGCCAGCAGCACCCAGGTGGGCAATTCACCCCTCCACTTT
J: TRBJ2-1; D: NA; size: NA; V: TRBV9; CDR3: CASSQTSYNEQFF; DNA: TGTGCCAGCAGCCAAACTAGCTACAATGAGCAGTTCTTC
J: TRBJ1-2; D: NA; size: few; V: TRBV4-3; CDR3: CASSQDDLSAKTFYGYTF; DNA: TGCGCCAGCAGCCAAGATGACCTATCGGCCAAGACTTTCTATGGCTACACCTTC
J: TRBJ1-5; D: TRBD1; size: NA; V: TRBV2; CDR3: CASRGGDSNQPQHF; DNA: TGTGCCAGCAGGGGGGGGGACAGTAATCAGCCCCAGCATTTT
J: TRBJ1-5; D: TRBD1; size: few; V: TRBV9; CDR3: CASSGGTGEGQPQHF; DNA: TGTGCCAGCAGCGGGGGGACAGGGGAGGGCCAGCCCCAGCATTTT
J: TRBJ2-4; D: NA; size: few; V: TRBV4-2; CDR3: CASSQAEGVAKNIQYF; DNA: TGTGCCAGCAGCCAAGCTGAGGGGGTAGCCAAAAACATTCAGTACTTC
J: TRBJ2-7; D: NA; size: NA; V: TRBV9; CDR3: CASTFSGASYNEQYF; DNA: TGTGCCAGCACCTTTTCGGGGGCCTCCTACAATGAGCAGTACTTC
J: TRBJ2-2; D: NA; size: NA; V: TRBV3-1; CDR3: CASSRVVNTGELFF; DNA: TGTGCCAGCAGCCGGGTTGTGAACACCGGGGAGCTGTTTTTT
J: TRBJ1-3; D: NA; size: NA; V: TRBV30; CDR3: CAWSASIGNTIYF; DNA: TGTGCCTGGAGTGCTTCCATCGGAAACACCATATATTTT
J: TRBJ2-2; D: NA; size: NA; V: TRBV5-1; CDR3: CASSLTADNTGELFF; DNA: TGCGCCAGCAGCTTAACAGCCGATAACACCGGGGAGCTGTTTTTT
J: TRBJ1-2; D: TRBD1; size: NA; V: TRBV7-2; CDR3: CASSFPKGANYGYTF; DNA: TGTGCCAGCAGCTTTCCAAAGGGGGCGAACTATGGCTACACCTTC
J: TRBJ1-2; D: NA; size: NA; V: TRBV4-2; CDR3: CASSQEQTVLGGYTF; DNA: TGTGCCAGCAGCCAAGAACAGACGGTATTAGGGGGCTACACCTTC
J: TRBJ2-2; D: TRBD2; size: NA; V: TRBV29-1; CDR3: CSVDLVGGGSNTGELFF; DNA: TGCAGCGTTGATTTGGTCGGGGGGGGATCGAACACCGGGGAGCTGTTTTTT
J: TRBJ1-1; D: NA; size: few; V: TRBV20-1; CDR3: CSAIVQDGYTEAFF; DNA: TGCAGTGCTATCGTCCAGGACGGCTACACTGAAGCTTTCTTT
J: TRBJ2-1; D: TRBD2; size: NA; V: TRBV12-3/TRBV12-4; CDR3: CASRAPGGNGQFF; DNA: TGTGCCAGCAGAGCCCCGGGGGGGAATGGGCAGTTCTTC
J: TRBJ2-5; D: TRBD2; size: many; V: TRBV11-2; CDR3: CASSKGLAEEETQYF; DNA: TGTGCCAGCAGTAAAGGACTAGCCGAGGAAGAGACCCAGTACTTC
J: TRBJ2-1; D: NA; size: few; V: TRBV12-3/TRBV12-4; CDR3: CASSLYQVEQFF; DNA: TGTGCCAGCAGTTTGTACCAGGTCGAGCAGTTCTTC
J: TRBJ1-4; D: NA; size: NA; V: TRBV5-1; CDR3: CASSDDINNEKLFF; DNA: TGCGCCAGCAGCGATGACATAAATAATGAAAAACTGTTTTTT
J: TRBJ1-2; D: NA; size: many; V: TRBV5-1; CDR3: CASSLEGANYGYTF; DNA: TGCGCCAGCAGCTTGGAGGGGGCTAACTATGGCTACACCTTC
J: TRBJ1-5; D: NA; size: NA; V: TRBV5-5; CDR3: CASSPSGDPYSNQPQHF; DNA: TGTGCCAGCAGCCCATCAGGGGACCCTTATAGCAATCAGCCCCAGCATTTT
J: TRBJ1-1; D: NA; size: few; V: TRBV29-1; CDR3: CSAEPLPDGTNTEAFF; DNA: TGCAGCGCCGAACCCCTCCCGGATGGGACGAACACTGAAGCTTTCTTT
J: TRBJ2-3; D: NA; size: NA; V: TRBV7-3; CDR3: CASSFSRASDTQYF; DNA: TGTGCCAGCAGCTTTAGTCGGGCCTCAGATACGCAGTATTTT
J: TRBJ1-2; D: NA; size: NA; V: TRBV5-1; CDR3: CVSRRGYTF; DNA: TGCGTCAGCAGGAGAGGCTACACCTTC
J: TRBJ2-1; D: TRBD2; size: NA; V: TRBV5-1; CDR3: CASSDPLSGGDEQFF; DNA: TGCGCCAGCAGCGACCCTCTTAGCGGGGGAGACGAGCAGTTCTTC
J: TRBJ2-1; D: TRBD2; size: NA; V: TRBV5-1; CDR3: CASSLETGLAGGNEQFF; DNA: TGCGCCAGCAGCTTGGAAACCGGACTAGCGGGGGGCAATGAGCAGTTCTTC
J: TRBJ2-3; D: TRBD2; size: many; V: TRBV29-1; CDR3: CSVKAGGTDTQYF; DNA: TGCAGCGTTAAAGCGGGGGGAACAGATACGCAGTATTTT
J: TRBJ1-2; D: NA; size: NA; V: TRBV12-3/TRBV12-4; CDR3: CASVRDTVRGYGYTF; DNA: TGTGCCAGTGTCCGGGACACCGTGCGCGGCTATGGCTACACCTTC
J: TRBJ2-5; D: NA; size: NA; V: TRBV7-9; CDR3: CASSSGTAGWQETQYF; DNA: TGTGCCAGCAGCTCGGGAACGGCAGGGTGGCAAGAGACCCAGTACTTC
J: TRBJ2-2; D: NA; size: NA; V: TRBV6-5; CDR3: CASSYKGPSSVGELFF; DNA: TGTGCCAGCAGTTACAAGGGCCCCTCATCCGTCGGGGAGCTGTTTTTT
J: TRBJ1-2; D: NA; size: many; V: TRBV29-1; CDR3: CSDRTETNYGYTF; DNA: TGCAGCGACCGGACAGAAACTAACTATGGCTACACCTTC
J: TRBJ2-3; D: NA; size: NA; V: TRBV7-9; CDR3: CVSSLVGSTDTQYF; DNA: TGTGTCAGCAGCTTAGTTGGGAGCACAGATACGCAGTATTTT
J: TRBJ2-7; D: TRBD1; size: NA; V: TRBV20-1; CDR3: CSGIDRVSYNEQYF; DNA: TGCAGTGGTATTGACAGGGTCTCCTACAATGAGCAGTACTTC
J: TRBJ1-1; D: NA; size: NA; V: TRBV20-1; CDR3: CSATKTGYEAFF; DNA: TGCAGTGCTACTAAAACAGGGTACGAAGCTTTCTTT
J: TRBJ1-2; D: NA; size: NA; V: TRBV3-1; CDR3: CASSQATVNYGYTF; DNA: TGTGCCAGCAGCCAAGCGACGGTTAACTATGGCTACACCTTC
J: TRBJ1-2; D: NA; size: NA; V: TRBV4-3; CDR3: CASSQDIFGGSGGYTF; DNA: TGCGCCAGCAGCCAAGATATTTTCGGGGGTTCAGGGGGCTACACCTTC